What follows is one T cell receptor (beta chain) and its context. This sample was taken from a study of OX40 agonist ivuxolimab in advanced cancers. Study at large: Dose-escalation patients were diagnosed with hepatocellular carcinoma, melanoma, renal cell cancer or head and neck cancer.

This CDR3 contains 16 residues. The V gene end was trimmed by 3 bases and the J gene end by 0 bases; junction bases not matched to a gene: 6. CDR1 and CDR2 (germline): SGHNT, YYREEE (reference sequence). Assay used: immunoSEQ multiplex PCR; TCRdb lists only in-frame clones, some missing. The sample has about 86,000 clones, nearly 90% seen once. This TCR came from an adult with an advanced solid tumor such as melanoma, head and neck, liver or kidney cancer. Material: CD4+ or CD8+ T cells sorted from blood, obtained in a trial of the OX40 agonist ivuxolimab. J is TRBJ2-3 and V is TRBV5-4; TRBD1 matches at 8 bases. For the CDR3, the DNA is TGTGCCAGCAGCTCTCGACGGACAGGGAGCACAGATACGCAGTATTTT. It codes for CASSSRRTGSTDTQYF.